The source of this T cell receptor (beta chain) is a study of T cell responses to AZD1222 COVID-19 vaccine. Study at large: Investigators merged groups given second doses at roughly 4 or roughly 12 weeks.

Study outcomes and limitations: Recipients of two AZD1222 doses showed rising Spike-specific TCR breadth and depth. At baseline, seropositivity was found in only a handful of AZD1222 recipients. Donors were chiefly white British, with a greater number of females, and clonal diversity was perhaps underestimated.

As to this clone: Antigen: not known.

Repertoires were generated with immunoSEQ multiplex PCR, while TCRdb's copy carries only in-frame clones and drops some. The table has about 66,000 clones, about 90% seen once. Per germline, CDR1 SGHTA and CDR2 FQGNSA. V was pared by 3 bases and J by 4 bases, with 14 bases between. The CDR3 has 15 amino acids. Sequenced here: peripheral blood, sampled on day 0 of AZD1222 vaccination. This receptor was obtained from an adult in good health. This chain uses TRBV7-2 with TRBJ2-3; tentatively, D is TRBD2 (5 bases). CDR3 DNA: TGTGCCAGCAGCTTCCGCTTAGCGATCTCAGATACGCAGTATTTT. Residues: CASSFRLAISDTQYF.